Below are 22 T cell receptor beta chains sequenced from a single sample in a study of cytomegalovirus exposure and HLA in healthy donors. 60 Vbeta and 13 Jbeta primers were used in PCR. Assay used: immunoSEQ multiplex PCR; TCRdb lists only in-frame clones, some missing. This table holds approximately 77,000 clones, around 80% found once. Sequencing was carried out using PBMCs. Receptor source: a male donor in good health and CMV-seropositive.

The chain carries TRBV7-9 and TRBJ2-7; tentatively, D is TRBD1 (5 bases). CDR1 SEHNR and CDR2 FQNEAQ come from the germline V gene (reference sequence). Trimming stripped 0 bases from V and 1 base from J, with 10 bases between. This CDR3 contains 15 residues. The CDR3 DNA is TGTGCCAGCAGCTTAGCAGGGGCAATGTCCTACGAGCAGTACTTC. Encoded protein: CASSLAGAMSYEQYF.

This chain connects TRBV7-2 to TRBJ2-3, with TRBD2 identical over 13 bases. There are 18 residues in the CDR3. Germline V gene sequence: CDR1 SGHTA, CDR2 FQGNSA. J was trimmed by 0 bases and V by 6 bases; bases with no gene match: 9. Here the CDR3 reads CASSRGTSGARSTDTQYF. Written as DNA, the CDR3 is TGTGCCAGCAGTCGCGGGACTAGCGGGGCACGTAGCACAGATACGCAGTATTTT.

This sequence joins TRBV2 and TRBJ1-2; 8 bases agree with TRBD1. The V and J ends lost 5 bases and 8 bases, in that order; junction bases with no gene match: 7. Germline CDR1 SNHLY, CDR2 FYNNEI. The CDR3 runs to 13 residues. The CDR3 DNA reads TGTGCCAGCAGTATAACAGGGGGAAGCGGCTACACCTTC. Encoded protein: CASSITGGSGYTF.

This sequence joins TRBV7-6 and TRBJ2-2; D is uncertain. Germline V gene sequence: CDR1 SGHVS, CDR2 FNYEAQ. V lost 1 base and J 10 bases, leaving 7 bases between the germline ends. The CDR3 covers 12 residues. This CDR3 is CASSLGDKELFF. The CDR3 nucleotides read TGTGCCAGCAGCTTAGGAGACAAGGAGCTGTTTTTT.

A single count supports this clone. The chain has TRBV7-7 and TRBJ2-3; no firm D call. V lost 1 base, J lost 0 bases, and 8 bases lay in between. The CDR3 runs to 15 residues. Looked up from germline, CDR1 is SSHAT and CDR2 is FNYEAQ (reference sequence). CDR3 DNA sequence: TGTGCCAGCAGCTTAGGGCATTATAGCACAGATACGCAGTATTTT. Translation gives CASSLGHYSTDTQYF.

V gene TRBV27 combines with J gene TRBJ2-5; TRBD2 matches 11 bases. Germline CDR1 MNHEY, CDR2 SMNVEV (reference sequence). The CDR3 is 15 amino acids. Trimming removed 4 bases from V and 5 bases from J; junction bases left unmatched: 6. CDR3 region: CASSSIAGGRETQYF. The CDR3 region has the DNA TGTGCCAGCAGTTCCATAGCGGGGGGGCGGGAGACCCAGTACTTC.

CDR3 region: CASSEGLGQDTQYF. The CDR3 DNA is TGTGCCAGCAGTGAGGGACTAGGACAAGATACGCAGTATTTT. The J gene is TRBJ2-3, the V gene TRBV25-1; 8 bases align to TRBD2. The J segment lost 5 bases and the V segment lost 3 bases, leaving 4 bases of the junction unmatched. The CDR3 consists of 14 residues. CDR1 MGHDK and CDR2 SYGVNS come from the germline V gene. Full variable domain (missing parts from reference TRBV25-1 and TRBJ2-3): EADIYQTPRYLVIGTGKKITLECSQTMGHDKMYWYQQDPGMELHLIHYSYGVNSTEKGDLSSESTVSRIRTEHFPLTLESARPSHTSQYLCASSEGLGQDTQYFGPGTRLTVL.

The chain couples TRBV2 to TRBJ2-5, with D perhaps TRBD1 (6 bases). V lost 8 bases to trimming and J lost 1 base, with 23 bases between them. CDR3 length: 17 amino acids. The germline gives CDR1 SNHLY, CDR2 FYNNEI. In nucleotides, the CDR3 is TGTGCCAGCGGTATCCCGATAGCAGGGGACCTCCAAGAGACCCAGTACTTC. It yields the protein CASGIPIAGDLQETQYF.

J is TRBJ2-1 and V is TRBV2; TRBD2 matches 7 bases. The germline V gene has CDR1 SNHLY and CDR2 FYNNEI. The CDR3 extends over 14 amino acids. Unmatched junction bases numbered 6, after V lost 7 bases and J lost 3 bases. For the CDR3, the DNA is TGTGCCAGCAACCAGCGGGGAGGCTACAATGAGCAGTTCTTC. Amino acid sequence: CASNQRGGYNEQFF.

This clone turned up a few times. The chain combines TRBV5-1 with TRBJ2-3; 9 nucleotides match TRBD2. V shed 2 bases and J 2 bases; nucleotides not matched to a gene: 6. Germline CDR1 SGHRS, CDR2 YFSETQ. The CDR3 loop spans 16 amino acids. The CDR3 DNA follows: TGCGCCAGCAGCTTTTTCCTAGCGGGGAACACAGATACGCAGTATTTT. This gives the protein CASSFFLAGNTDTQYF.

A few counts support this clone. The chain employs TRBV19 and TRBJ1-2, with a tentative D call TRBD1 (5 bases). Germline loops: CDR1 LNHDA, CDR2 SQIVND (reference sequence). This CDR3 has 18 residues. V lost 1 base to trimming and J lost 5 bases, with 23 bases between them. This chain's CDR3 is CASSIGHQGLVSRYGYTF. CDR3 sequence (DNA): TGTGCCAGTAGTATAGGTCACCAGGGTCTCGTTAGTCGGTATGGCTACACCTTC.

The chain joins TRBV7-3 to TRBJ1-1; D is uncertain. The CDR3 is 12 residues long. Germline assignment: CDR1 SGHTA and CDR2 FQGTGA. The V and J ends lost 8 bases and 1 base respectively, with 8 bases between them. CDR3 DNA sequence: TGTGCCAGCCGGGGTCAGAACACTGAAGCTTTCTTT. It codes for CASRGQNTEAFF.

The chain joins TRBV9 to TRBJ1-3; D may be TRBD1 (5 bases). This CDR3 is built from 16 residues. Germline lookup yields CDR1 SGDLS and CDR2 YYNGEE. Trimming stripped 0 bases from V and 1 base from J, with 11 bases between. This CDR3 is CASSVGTGLSGNTIYF. The DNA of the CDR3 is TGTGCCAGCAGCGTAGGTACAGGCCTATCTGGAAACACCATATATTTT.

This clone was recorded once. The chain links TRBV6-6 to TRBJ2-1, with TRBD2 identical over 7 bases. Per the germline V gene, CDR1 is MNHNY and CDR2 is SVGAGI (reference sequence). The junction had 5 bases not matched to a gene; V was cut back by 7 bases and J by 2 bases. The CDR3 has 14 amino acids. The CDR3 protein is CASTPAGTYNEQFF. Here the CDR3 DNA reads TGTGCCAGCACCCCAGCGGGAACCTACAATGAGCAGTTCTTC.

This sequence joins TRBV18 and TRBJ2-3; the D is unclear. The V end lost 0 bases, the J end lost 6 bases, and 7 bases lay between the germline ends. This CDR3 region has 13 residues. Germline CDR1 is KGHSH and CDR2 is LQKENI. The CDR3 is CASSPPSEDTQYF. The CDR3 DNA sequence: TGTGCCAGCTCACCACCCTCCGAGGATACGCAGTATTTT.

The table lists this clone with a few counts. This chain uses TRBV7-8 with TRBJ1-2; the match to TRBD1 covers 8 bases. Trimming at V came to 5 bases and at J to 3 bases, leaving 5 bases not matched to a gene. Germline V lookup: CDR1 SGHVS, CDR2 FQNEAQ. This CDR3 is 14 amino acids long. In nucleotides, the CDR3 is TGTGCCAGCAGCCTCGGACAGGGCGACTATGGCTACACCTTC. It encodes CASSLGQGDYGYTF.

This chain links TRBV10-3 with TRBJ2-2; tentative D call: TRBD1 (5 bases). Trimming left V 5 bases short and J 5 bases short, with 12 bases between. The CDR3 consists of 14 residues. The germline V gene encodes CDR1 ENHRY and CDR2 SYGVKD. CDR3 protein: CAISTDSSTGELFF. The CDR3 DNA follows: TGTGCCATCAGTACCGACAGTTCGACCGGGGAGCTGTTTTTT.

The chain joins TRBV7-3 to TRBJ2-1; 12 bases align to TRBD2. Germline CDR1 is SGHTA and CDR2 is FQGTGA. The trim removed 1 base at V and 2 bases at J, leaving 3 bases unmatched. The CDR3 loop spans 17 amino acids. The CDR3 sequence: CASSLRPSGGAYNEQFF. The CDR3 DNA sequence: TGTGCCAGCAGCTTAAGACCTAGCGGGGGGGCCTACAATGAGCAGTTCTTC.

The J gene is TRBJ2-2, the V gene TRBV7-7; D not resolved. The CDR3 covers 14 residues. Trimming stripped 3 bases from V and 5 bases from J, with 10 bases between. Germline CDR1 SSHAT, CDR2 FNYEAQ (reference sequence). As DNA, the CDR3 is TGTGCCAGCAGCTTTATGTTCGGGACCGGGGAGCTGTTTTTT. Its protein product is CASSFMFGTGELFF.

The chain employs TRBV6-1 and TRBJ2-2; a possible D gene is TRBD1 (5 bases). V lost 1 base to trimming and J lost 6 bases, with 9 bases between them. Per germline, CDR1 MNHNS and CDR2 SASEGT. The CDR3 has 14 amino acids. CDR3 sequence (DNA): TGTGCCAGCAGTGAAGTCTACAGGTCCGGGGAGCTGTTTTTT. Amino acid sequence: CASSEVYRSGELFF.

This clone has more than one count but fewer than ten. The chain employs TRBV19 and TRBJ2-3, with 8 bases aligning to TRBD2. Unmatched junction bases numbered 13, after V lost 0 bases and J lost 2 bases. CDR1 and CDR2 from the germline V gene are LNHDA and SQIVND (reference sequence). The CDR3 has 19 residues. Here the CDR3 DNA reads TGTGCCAGTAGTATAGATTACTGGCTAGCGGGCACTTCCACAGATACGCAGTATTTT. This codes for CASSIDYWLAGTSTDTQYF.

The chain carries TRBV28 and TRBJ2-7, with D unresolved. This CDR3 has 13 amino acids. Trimming stripped 7 bases from V and 0 bases from J, with 10 bases between. CDR1 and CDR2 (germline): MDHEN, SYDVKM. Written as DNA, the CDR3 is TGTGCCAGCATGCTCGGTAACTCCTACGAGCAGTACTTC. Amino acid sequence: CASMLGNSYEQYF.